This note documents a single T cell receptor beta chain sequence. Its antigen is unidentified. These data come from a study of T-cell memory formation after mild COVID-19. This CDR3 is 14 amino acids long. The germline V and J ends were trimmed by 4 bases and 10 bases, with 19 bases remaining between them. Germline CDR1 is MNHNS and CDR2 is SASEGT. General study points: Some clones that responded turned up in pre-infection memory, which suggests that cross-reactive memory joined in.

TCRdb fed the 5' RACE reads into MiXCR, producing one record per CDR3 protein. The sample records a few hundred thousand distinct CDR3 sequences, roughly 15% being singletons. Sequenced material: PBMCs or a T cell subset sorted from them (not recorded which). This receptor was identified in a man younger than 30 who had mild COVID-19 (a few samples of this study predate the infection). Cell type and time point are not known. The rearrangement uses TRBV6-1 and TRBJ1-1, with TRBD1 as a possible D gene (6 bases). The CDR3 region has the DNA TGTGCCAGCAGTGCCGTCTCAGGGGTGTATGGAGCTTTCTTT. This encodes CASSAVSGVYGAFF.